Sequencing of this T cell receptor beta chain was carried out in a study of T cell repertoires in cytomegalovirus infection. The overall study: A matching HLA type, together with CMV infection, was signaled by public TCR beta signatures.

TCRdb ran MiXCR on the reads and lists one entry per CDR3 protein. The data contain about 770,000 distinct CDR3 sequences, about 28% of them singletons. With 1 base removed from V and 4 bases from J, the gap between germline ends came to 14 bases. The germline V gene encodes CDR1 LGHDT and CDR2 YNNKEL (reference sequence). This CDR3 contains 16 residues. To note about this clonotype: Its matching antigen is unknown.

Findings and caveats of the study: HLA-C-restricted CMV-specific TCR beta clonotypes prevailed in the ex vivo response.

The sequence came from a human donor in good health (CMV status not recorded). Some clones in this sample may be carry-over from other donors' samples. The specimen comprised cultured CD8+ T cells from PBMCs, sampled from culture after CMV antigen stimulation. The chain employs TRBV3-1 and TRBJ1-5; TRBD1 is a possible D gene (5 bases). The DNA of the CDR3 is TGTGCCAGCAGCCAAGCCGGGACCGATGGGAATCAGCCCCAGCATTTT. This sequence encodes CASSQAGTDGNQPQHF.